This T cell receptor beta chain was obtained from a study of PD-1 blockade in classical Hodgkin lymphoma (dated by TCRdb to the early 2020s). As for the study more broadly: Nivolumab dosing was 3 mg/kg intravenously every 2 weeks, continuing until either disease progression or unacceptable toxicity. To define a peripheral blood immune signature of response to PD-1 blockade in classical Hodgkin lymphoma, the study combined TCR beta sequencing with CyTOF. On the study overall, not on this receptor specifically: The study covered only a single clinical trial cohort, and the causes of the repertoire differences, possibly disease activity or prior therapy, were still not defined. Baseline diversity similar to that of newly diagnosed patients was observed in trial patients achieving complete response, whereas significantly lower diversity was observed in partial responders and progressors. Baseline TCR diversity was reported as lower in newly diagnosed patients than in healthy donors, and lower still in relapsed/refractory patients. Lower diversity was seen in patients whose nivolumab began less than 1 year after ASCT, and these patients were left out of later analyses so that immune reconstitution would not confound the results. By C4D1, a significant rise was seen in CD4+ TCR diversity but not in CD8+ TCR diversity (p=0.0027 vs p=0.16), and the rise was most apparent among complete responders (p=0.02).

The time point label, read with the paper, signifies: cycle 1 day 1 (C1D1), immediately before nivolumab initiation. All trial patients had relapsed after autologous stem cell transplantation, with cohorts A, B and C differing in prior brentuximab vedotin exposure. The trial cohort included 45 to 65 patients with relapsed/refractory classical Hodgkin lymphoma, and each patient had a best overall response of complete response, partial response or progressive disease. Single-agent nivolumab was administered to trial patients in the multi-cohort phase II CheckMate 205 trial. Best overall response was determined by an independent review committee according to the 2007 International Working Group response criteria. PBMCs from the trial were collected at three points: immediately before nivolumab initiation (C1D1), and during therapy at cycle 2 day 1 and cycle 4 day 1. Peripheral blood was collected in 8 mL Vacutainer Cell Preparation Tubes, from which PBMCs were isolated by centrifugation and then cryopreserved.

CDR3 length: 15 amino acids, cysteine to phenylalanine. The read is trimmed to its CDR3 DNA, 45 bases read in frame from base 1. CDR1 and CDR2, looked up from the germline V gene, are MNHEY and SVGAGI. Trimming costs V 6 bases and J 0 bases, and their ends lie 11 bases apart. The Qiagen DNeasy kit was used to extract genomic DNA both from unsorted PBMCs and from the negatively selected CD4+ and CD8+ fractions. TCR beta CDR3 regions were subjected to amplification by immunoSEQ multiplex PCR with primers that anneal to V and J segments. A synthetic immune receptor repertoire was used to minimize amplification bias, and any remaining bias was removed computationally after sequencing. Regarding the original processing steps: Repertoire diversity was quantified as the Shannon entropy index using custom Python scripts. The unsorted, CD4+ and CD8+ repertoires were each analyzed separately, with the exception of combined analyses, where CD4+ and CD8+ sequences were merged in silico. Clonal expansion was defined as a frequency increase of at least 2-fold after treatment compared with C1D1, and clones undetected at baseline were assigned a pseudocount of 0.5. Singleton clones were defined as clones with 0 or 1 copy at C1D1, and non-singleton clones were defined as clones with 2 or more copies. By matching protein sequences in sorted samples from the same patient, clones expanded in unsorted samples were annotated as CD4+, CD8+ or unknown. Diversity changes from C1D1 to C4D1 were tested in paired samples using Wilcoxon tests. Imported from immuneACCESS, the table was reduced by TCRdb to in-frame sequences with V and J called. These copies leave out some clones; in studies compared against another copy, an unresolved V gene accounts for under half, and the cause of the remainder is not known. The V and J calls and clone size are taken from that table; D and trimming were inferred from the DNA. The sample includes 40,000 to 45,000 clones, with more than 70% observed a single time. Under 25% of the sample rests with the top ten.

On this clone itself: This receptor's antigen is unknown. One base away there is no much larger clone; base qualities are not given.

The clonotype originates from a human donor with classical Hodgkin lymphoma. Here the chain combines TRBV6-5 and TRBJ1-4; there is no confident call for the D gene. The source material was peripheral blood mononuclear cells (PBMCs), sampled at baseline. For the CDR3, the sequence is CASSPLSTTNEKLFF. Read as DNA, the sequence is TGTGCCAGCAGCCCACTGAGCACAACTAATGAAAAACTGTTTTTT.